This T cell receptor beta chain stems from a study of CD8+ T cells in alopecia areata. Whole-study context: The authors scored treated patients' severity by affected scalp percentage.

This clone was seen a few times. Extracted RNA was reverse transcribed, and the resulting cDNA served as sequencing template. The protocol was immunoSEQ multiplex PCR, while the TCRdb copy is restricted to in-frame clones and leaves out a portion. The repertoire holds under 350,000 clones, 58% seen once, with 1.8% in the top ten. With 7 bases clipped from V and 4 bases from J, the junction kept 4 bases outside the gene matches. The CDR3 sequence is 15 residues long. CDR1 and CDR2 from the germline V gene are MNHEY and SMNVEV (reference sequence). This sample's treatment: oral pan-JAK inhibitor, 5-10 mg twice daily. Both peripheral blood and punch biopsies of lesional scalp skin were obtained from patients who had alopecia areata.

This TCR was recovered from a human donor with alopecia areata. Sequencing was performed on CD4+ T cells sorted from blood, taken at week 24, from a patient treated with tofacitinib. The chain couples TRBV27 to TRBJ1-6; 10 positions match TRBD1. CDR3: CASTPGQGYNSPLHF. In nucleotides, the CDR3 is TGTGCCAGCACACCGGGACAGGGGTATAATTCACCCCTCCACTTT.